The 12 T cell receptor beta chains listed next were all sequenced from one sample in a study of type 1 regulatory T cells. TCRdb recomputed calls from the reads with MiXCR, one row per CDR3 protein. The sample has about 62,000 distinct CDR3 sequences, approximately 60% seen once. Antigen specificity for these receptors is unknown. Sequencing was carried out using cultured non-Tr1 T cells, either the whole culture or a sorted T cell fraction (not recorded which). The receptors were gathered from a human donor in good health.

This clonotype was detected once. The chain recombines TRBV7-2 with TRBJ1-1, with unresolved D. This CDR3 has 13 residues. The germline V gene encodes CDR1 SGHTA and CDR2 FQGNSA. Between the trimmed V and J ends, which lost 5 bases and 5 bases, there was a span of 12 bases. DNA of the CDR3: TGTGCCAGCAGCCAAACACGGAGAACTGAAGCTTTCTTT. Residues: CASSQTRRTEAFF.

The J gene is TRBJ1-5, the V gene TRBV7-9; TRBD1 matches at 7 bases. Germline V gene lookup returns CDR1 SEHNR and CDR2 FQNEAQ (reference sequence). The CDR3 is made up of 14 amino acids. The ends lost 2 bases at V and 3 bases at J; junction bases unmatched: 1. The CDR3 nucleotides read TGTGCCAGCAGCTTAACAGGGGACAATCAGCCCCAGCATTTT. Protein product: CASSLTGDNQPQHF.

This clonotype was seen a few times. This sequence joins TRBV20-1 and TRBJ1-2; D possibly corresponds to TRBD1 (6 bases). V lost 3 bases, J lost 0 bases, and 17 bases lay in between. From germline, CDR1 is DFQATT and CDR2 SNEGSKA (reference sequence). This CDR3 contains 16 residues. CDR3 region: CSARLDSGKANYGYTF. Written as DNA, the CDR3 is TGCAGTGCTAGGTTGGACAGTGGGAAGGCTAACTATGGCTACACCTTC.

The chain combines TRBV30 with TRBJ2-1; 15 positions match TRBD2. The trim removed 3 bases at V and 10 bases at J, leaving 7 bases unmatched. In germline, CDR1 is GTSNPN, CDR2 SVGIG (reference sequence). The CDR3 runs 15 residues. CDR3 nucleotides: TGTGCCTGGAGACGGACTAGCGGGAGGGCCGTGGAGCAGTTCTTC. Its protein is CAWRRTSGRAVEQFF.

In this sample, this clonotype is medium-sized. The rearrangement uses TRBV20-1 and TRBJ2-3; TRBD1 aligns across 10 bases. J gave up 4 bases and V 1 base, and 8 bases lay outside the gene matches. Germline V gene sequence: CDR1 DFQATT, CDR2 SNEGSKA (reference sequence). The CDR3 runs to 16 residues. In nucleotides, the CDR3 is TGCAGTGCTAGAGGACAGGGGGCTAGCGGCTCAGATACGCAGTATTTT. Amino acid sequence: CSARGQGASGSDTQYF.

As DNA, the CDR3 is TGTGCCAGCAGCCAATCGAGTGAGTACGAGCAGTACTTC. Protein product: CASSQSSEYEQYF. The chain has TRBV16 and TRBJ2-7; D remains unclear. Trimming removed 0 bases from V and 4 bases from J, with 7 bases in between. Germline values: CDR1 KGHSY, CDR2 FQNENV. The CDR3 sequence is 13 residues long.

J is TRBJ2-3 and V is TRBV27; 7 bases are a match to TRBD2. Germline CDR1 is MNHEY and CDR2 is SMNVEV (reference sequence). J gave up 2 bases and V 3 bases, and 11 bases lay outside the gene matches. CDR3 length: 17 amino acids. DNA for the CDR3: TGTGCCAGCAGTTTTTACGGGTCTAGCGGATTCACAGATACGCAGTATTTT. It translates to CASSFYGSSGFTDTQYF.

The chain uses TRBV25-1 and TRBJ2-7; possibly TRBD1 for D (6 bases). The germline V and J ends were trimmed by 6 bases and 0 bases, with 12 bases remaining between them. Per germline, CDR1 MGHDK and CDR2 SYGVNS. The CDR3 runs to 14 residues. The CDR3 bases are TGTGCCAGCAGGGACTCGGACAGCTCCTACGAGCAGTACTTC. Its translation: CASRDSDSSYEQYF.

The V call is TRBV5-1, the J call TRBJ2-1, with D maybe TRBD2 (5 bases). The CDR3 totals 17 residues. V lost 3 bases and J lost 0, with 16 bases in between. The germline CDR1 and CDR2 sequences are SGHRS and YFSETQ. The CDR3 sequence: CASSSMPSISSYNEQFF. As DNA, the CDR3 is TGCGCCAGCAGCTCAATGCCTAGCATTAGCTCCTACAATGAGCAGTTCTTC.

This sequence joins TRBV4-2 and TRBJ2-1; 7 nucleotides agree with TRBD2. J lost 0 bases, V lost 1 base, and 9 bases had no gene match. The CDR3 contains 18 residues. CDR1 and CDR2 (germline): LGHNA, YNFKEQ. CDR3 loop: CASSQGMASGSSYNEQFF. The CDR3, as DNA: TGTGCCAGCAGCCAAGGAATGGCTAGCGGAAGCTCCTACAATGAGCAGTTCTTC.

The chain joins TRBV6-1 to TRBJ2-2; D remains ambiguous. This CDR3 is built from 14 residues. Germline CDR1 reads MNHNS; CDR2 reads SASEGT. V shed 2 bases and J shed 7 bases, with 11 bases lying between them. In DNA form, the CDR3 reads TGTGCCAGCAGTGAAATTATACACCGCGGGGAGCTGTTTTTT. This encodes CASSEIIHRGELFF.

The chain has TRBV18 and TRBJ2-7; possible D gene TRBD1, 5 bases. CDR1 and CDR2 from the germline V gene are KGHSH and LQKENI. The CDR3 totals 14 residues. The ends were cut back, 0 bases at V and 2 bases at J, with 8 bases in the middle. DNA for the CDR3: TGTGCCAGCTCACCACCGTCAGGGACCTACGAGCAGTACTTC. Translated: CASSPPSGTYEQYF.